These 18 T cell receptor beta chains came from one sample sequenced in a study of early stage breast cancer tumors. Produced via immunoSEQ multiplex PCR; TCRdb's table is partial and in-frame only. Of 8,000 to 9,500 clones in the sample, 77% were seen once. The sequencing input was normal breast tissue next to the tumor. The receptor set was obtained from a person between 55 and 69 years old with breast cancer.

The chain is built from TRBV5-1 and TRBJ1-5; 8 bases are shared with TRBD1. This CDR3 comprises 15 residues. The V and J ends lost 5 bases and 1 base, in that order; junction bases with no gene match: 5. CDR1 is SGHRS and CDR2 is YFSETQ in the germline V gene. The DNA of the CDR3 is TGCGCCAGCAGTTACGACAGGGGCAGCAATCAGCCCCAGCATTTT. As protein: CASSYDRGSNQPQHF.

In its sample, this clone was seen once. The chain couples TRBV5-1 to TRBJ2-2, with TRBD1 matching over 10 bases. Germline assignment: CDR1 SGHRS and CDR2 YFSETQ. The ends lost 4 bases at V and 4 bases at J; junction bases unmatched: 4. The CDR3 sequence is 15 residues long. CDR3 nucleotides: TGCGCCAGCAGCGAAGGACAGGGGGGCACCGGGGAGCTGTTTTTT. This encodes CASSEGQGGTGELFF.

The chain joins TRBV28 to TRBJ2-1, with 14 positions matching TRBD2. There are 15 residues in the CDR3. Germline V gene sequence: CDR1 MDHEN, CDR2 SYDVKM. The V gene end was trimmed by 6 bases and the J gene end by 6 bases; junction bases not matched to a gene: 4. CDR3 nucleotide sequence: TGTGCCAGCAGCTCCGGGACTAGCGGGAGCAATGAGCAGTTCTTC. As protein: CASSSGTSGSNEQFF.

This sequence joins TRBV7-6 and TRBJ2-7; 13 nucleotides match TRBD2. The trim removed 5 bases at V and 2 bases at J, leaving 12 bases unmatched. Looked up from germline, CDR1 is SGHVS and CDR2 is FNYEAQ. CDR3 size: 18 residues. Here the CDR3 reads CASSLGLAGEEPPYEQYF. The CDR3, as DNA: TGTGCCAGCAGCCTTGGACTAGCGGGAGAAGAACCCCCCTACGAGCAGTACTTC.

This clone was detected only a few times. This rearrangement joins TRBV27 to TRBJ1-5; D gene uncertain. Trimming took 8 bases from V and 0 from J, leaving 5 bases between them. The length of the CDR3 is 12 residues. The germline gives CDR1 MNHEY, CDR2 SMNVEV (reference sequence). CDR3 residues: CASGRSNQPQHF. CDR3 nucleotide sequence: TGTGCCAGCGGACGTAGCAATCAGCCCCAGCATTTT.

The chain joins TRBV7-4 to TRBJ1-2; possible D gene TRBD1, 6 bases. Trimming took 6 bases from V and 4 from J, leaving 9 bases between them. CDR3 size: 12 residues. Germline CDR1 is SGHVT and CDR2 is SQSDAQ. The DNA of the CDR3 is TGTGCCAGCAGGGGAGGGGGCTATGGCTACACCTTC. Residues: CASRGGGYGYTF.

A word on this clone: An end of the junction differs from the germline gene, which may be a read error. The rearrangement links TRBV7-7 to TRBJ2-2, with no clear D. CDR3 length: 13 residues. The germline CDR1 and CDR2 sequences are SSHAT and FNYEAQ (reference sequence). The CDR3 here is CASSPDGFGELFF. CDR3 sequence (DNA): TGTGCTAGCAGCCCGGACGGCTTCGGGGAGCTGTTTTTT.

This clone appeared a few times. The CDR3 sequence: CSVGDPRRNTEAFF. CDR3 DNA sequence: TGCAGCGTGGGTGATCCCAGAAGGAACACTGAAGCTTTCTTT. The rearrangement uses TRBV29-1 and TRBJ1-1; D gene ambiguous. V was trimmed by 6 bases and J by 1 base, leaving 15 bases between them. Looked up from germline, CDR1 is SQVTM and CDR2 is ANQGSEA. The length of the CDR3 is 14 residues. The full variable domain, in which reference TRBV29-1 and TRBJ1-1 provide the parts outside the CDR3, is SAVISQKPSRDICQRGTSLTIQCQVDSQVTMMFWYRQQPGQSLTLIATANQGSEATYESGFVIDKFPISRPNLTFSTLTVSNMSPEDSSIYLCSVGDPRRNTEAFFGQGTRLTVV.

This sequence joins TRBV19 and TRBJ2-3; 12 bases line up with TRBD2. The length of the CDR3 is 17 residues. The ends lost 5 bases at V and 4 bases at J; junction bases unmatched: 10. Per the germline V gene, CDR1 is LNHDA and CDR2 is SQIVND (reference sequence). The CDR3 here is CASSFSPGLAGSDTQYF. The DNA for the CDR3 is TGTGCCAGTAGTTTTTCCCCAGGACTAGCGGGGTCAGATACGCAGTATTTT.

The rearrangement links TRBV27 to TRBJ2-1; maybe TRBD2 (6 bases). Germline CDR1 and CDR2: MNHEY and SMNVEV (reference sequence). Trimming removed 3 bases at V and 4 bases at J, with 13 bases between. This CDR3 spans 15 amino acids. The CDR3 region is CASSFRLARYNEQFF. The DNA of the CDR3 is TGTGCCAGCAGTTTTAGGCTAGCGCGATACAATGAGCAGTTCTTC.

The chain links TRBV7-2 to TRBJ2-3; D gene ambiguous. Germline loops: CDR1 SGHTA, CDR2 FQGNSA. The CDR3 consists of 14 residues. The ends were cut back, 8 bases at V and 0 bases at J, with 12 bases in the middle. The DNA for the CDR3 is TGTGCCAGCGGCCCGGGCTTTAGCACAGATACGCAGTATTTT. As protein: CASGPGFSTDTQYF. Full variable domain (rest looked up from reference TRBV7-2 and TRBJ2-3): GAGVSQSPSNKVTEKGKDVELRCDPISGHTALYWYRQSLGQGLEFLIYFQGNSAPDKSGLPSDRFSAERTGGSVSTLTIQRTQQEDSAVYLCASGPGFSTDTQYFGPGTRLTVL.

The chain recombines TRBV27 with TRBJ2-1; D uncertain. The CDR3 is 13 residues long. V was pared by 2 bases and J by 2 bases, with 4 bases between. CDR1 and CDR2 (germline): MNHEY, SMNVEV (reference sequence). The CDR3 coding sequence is TGTGCCAGCAGTTTAGGCACCTACAATGAGCAGTTCTTC. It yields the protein CASSLGTYNEQFF.

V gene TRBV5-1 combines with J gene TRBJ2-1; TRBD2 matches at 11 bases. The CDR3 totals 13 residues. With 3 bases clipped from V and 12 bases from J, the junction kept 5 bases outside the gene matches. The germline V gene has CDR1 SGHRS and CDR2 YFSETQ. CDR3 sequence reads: CASSWTGTSGQFF. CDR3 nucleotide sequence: TGCGCCAGCAGCTGGACAGGGACTAGCGGGCAGTTCTTC.

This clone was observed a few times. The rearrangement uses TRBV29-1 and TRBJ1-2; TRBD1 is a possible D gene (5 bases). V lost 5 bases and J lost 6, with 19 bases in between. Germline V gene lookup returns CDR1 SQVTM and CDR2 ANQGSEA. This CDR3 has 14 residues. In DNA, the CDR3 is TGCAGCGTTTTTTTGGGGACGCCCACGGATGGCTACACCTTC. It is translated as CSVFLGTPTDGYTF.

CDR3 amino acids: CASSRDRNYEQYF. CDR3 in DNA: TGTGCCAGCTCACGCGACAGAAACTACGAGCAGTACTTC. The gene calls are TRBV18 and TRBJ2-7; possibly TRBD1 for D (5 bases). The CDR3 is 13 residues long. Between the trimmed V and J ends, which lost 4 bases and 3 bases, there was a span of 10 bases. Germline-derived CDR1 and CDR2 are KGHSH and LQKENI. Together with reference TRBV18 and TRBJ2-7, the CDR3 gives the full variable domain: NAGVMQNPRHLVRRRGQEARLRCSPMKGHSHVYWYRQLPEEGLKFMVYLQKENIIDESGMPKERFSAEFPKEGPSILRIQQVVRGDSAAYFCASSRDRNYEQYFGPGTRLTVT.

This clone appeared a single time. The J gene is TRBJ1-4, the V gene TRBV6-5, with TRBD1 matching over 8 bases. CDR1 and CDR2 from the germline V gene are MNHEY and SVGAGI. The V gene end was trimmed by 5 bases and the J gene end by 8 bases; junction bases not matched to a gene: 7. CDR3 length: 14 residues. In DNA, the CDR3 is TGTGCCAGCAGTAGACAGGGGTTTGGGGAAAAACTGTTTTTT. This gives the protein CASSRQGFGEKLFF.

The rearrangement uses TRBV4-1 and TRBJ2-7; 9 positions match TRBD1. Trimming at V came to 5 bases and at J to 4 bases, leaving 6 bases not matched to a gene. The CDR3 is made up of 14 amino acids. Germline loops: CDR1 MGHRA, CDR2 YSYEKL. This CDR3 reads CASSSGQGGYEQYF. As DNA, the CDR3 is TGCGCCAGCAGCTCGGGACAGGGAGGATACGAGCAGTACTTC.

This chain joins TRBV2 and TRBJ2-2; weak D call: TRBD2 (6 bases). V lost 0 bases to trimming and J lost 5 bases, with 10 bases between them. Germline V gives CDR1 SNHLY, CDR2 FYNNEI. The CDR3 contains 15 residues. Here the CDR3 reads CASSEAGGGTGELFF. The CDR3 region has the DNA TGTGCCAGCAGTGAAGCAGGTGGGGGGACCGGGGAGCTGTTTTTT.